The source of this T cell receptor beta chain is a study of HIV-infected patients and healthy controls. The CDR3 is 16 residues long. Trimming took off 3 bases at V and 2 bases at J, with 18 bases between the two ends. The germline gives CDR1 DFQATT, CDR2 SNEGSKA (reference sequence). TCRdb processed the 5' RACE reads anew with MiXCR; each CDR3 protein has one entry. This sample carries around 62,000 distinct CDR3 sequences, roughly a fifth of them seen once, and the ten largest clones take over 1.1%. Sequencing was performed on CD4+ T cells from blood. The origin of this receptor is a human donor in good health. The J gene is TRBJ2-3, the V gene TRBV20-1; D remains ambiguous. The CDR3 nucleotides are TGCAGTGCTAGCGGTGGTAGCCCCACCCACACAGATACGCAGTATTTT. This encodes CSASGGSPTHTDTQYF.